The clone carrying this T cell receptor (beta chain) showed up just a few times. Cohorts were assigned according to the clinical history that participants reported. The record originates from a study of blood T cell repertoires in COVID-19. The wider study: Researchers got acute and convalescent COVID-19 samples from the United States, Italy and Spain. PBMCs, B-cell-depleted T cells, or T cells were the source of the cDNA or gDNA that made up the material.

V gave up 8 bases and J gave up 6 bases; unmatched junction bases: 9. The CDR3 contains 14 residues. Germline CDR1 MNHNY, CDR2 SVGAGI (reference sequence). Authors' processing steps: Estimated nucleated cell counts came from reference gene primer amplification. Generated by immunoSEQ multiplex PCR, the TCRdb table keeps only in-frame clones and is missing some. The V and J calls and clone size come from that table; D and trimming were worked out from the DNA. The profile shows 470,000 or so clones, roughly 85% of them singletons. The rearrangement links TRBV6-6 to TRBJ1-5, with 8 bases that match TRBD1. This TCR derives from a woman under 30 with acute COVID-19. The source material was PBMCs or T cells enriched from blood (not recorded which). The CDR3 nucleotides read TGTGCCAGCCAGACAGGGGACCACAGTCAGCCCCAGCATTTT. This codes for CASQTGDHSQPQHF.